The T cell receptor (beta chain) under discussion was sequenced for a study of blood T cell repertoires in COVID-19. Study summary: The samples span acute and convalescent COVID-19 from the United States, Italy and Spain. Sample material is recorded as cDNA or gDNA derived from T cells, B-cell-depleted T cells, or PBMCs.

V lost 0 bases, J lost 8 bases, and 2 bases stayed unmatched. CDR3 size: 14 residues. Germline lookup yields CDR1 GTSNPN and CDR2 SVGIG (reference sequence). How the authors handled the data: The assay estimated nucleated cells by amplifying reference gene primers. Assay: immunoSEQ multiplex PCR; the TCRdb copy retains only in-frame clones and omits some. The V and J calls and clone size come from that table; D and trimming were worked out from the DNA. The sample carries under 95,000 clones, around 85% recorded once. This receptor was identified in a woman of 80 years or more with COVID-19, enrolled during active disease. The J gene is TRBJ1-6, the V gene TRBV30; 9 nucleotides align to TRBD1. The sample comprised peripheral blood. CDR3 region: CAWSVRQGDSPLHF. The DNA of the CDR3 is TGTGCCTGGAGTGTACGACAGGGGGATTCACCCCTCCACTTT.